The clone carrying this T cell receptor beta chain has a single count. Its antigen is currently unknown. These data come from a study of persistence of HIV-infected CD4 T cells. The immunoSEQ assay was version 4, run in survey mode. Method: immunoSEQ multiplex PCR; TCRdb's copy keeps in-frame clones and lacks some. The sample comprises more than 15,000 clones, roughly two thirds of which are singletons, and roughly 8.4% rests with the top ten. Cells were stimulated with CMV-infected fibroblast lysates at around 9.1 ug/mL. CD4+ T cells upregulating both CD40 ligand and CD69 were sorted as responding cells. Germline V CDR1 and CDR2: SGHVS, FQNEAQ. This CDR3 spans 16 amino acids. The trim removed 4 bases at V and 4 bases at J, leaving 8 bases unmatched.

The J gene is TRBJ2-3, the V gene TRBV7-8, with 10 bases lining up with TRBD1. This specimen was CD4+ T cells sorted from PBMCs after roughly 18-hour stimulation, taken from a patient who received antiretroviral therapy. The source is an adult woman with HIV who was CMV-seropositive. The CDR3 DNA reads TGTGCCAGCAGCTCAGAACCGGGACAGGGGTCAGATACGCAGTATTTT. It encodes CASSSEPGQGSDTQYF.